The source of this T cell receptor (beta chain) is a study of graft-versus-host responses after intestinal transplantation. About this clone itself: The target antigen is unknown.

The protocol was immunoSEQ multiplex PCR, while the TCRdb copy is restricted to in-frame clones and leaves out a portion. Here the sample spans roughly 90,000 clones, approximately 90% being singletons. CDR1 is SNHLY, CDR2 FYNNEI, per germline. This CDR3 is built from 15 residues. Here the sequenced sample was unstimulated CD4+ T cells sorted from spleen or lymph node cells, taken before transplant. The genes are TRBV2 and TRBJ2-5; TRBD1 is a possible D gene (5 bases). The J call may be faulty, since TRBJ2-7 better matches the DNA end. This receptor was taken from a human donor who was the organ donor for an intestinal transplant. The CDR3 nucleotides read TGTGCCAGCATATGGTACGTGACAGCCTCCTACGAGCAGTACTTC. This codes for CASIWYVTASYEQYF.